Detailed here is one T cell receptor (beta chain). A junction end diverges from the germline sequence, so it may reflect a read error. The data are from a study of blood T cell repertoires in COVID-19. Whole-study context: The United States, Italy and Spain supplied acute and convalescent COVID-19 samples. PBMCs, B-cell-depleted T cells, or T cells were the source of the cDNA or gDNA that made up the material.

CDR3 size: 13 residues. Original handling: Scientists estimated how many nucleated cells there were by amplifying reference gene primers. Assay: immunoSEQ multiplex PCR; the TCRdb copy retains only in-frame clones and omits some. V, J and clone size are taken as reported in that table, and D and trimming were inferred from the DNA itself. The data hold 190,000 or so clones, with approximately 82% observed a single time. The chain has TRBV12-3 or TRBV12-4 and TRBJ2-1, with 13 nucleotides matching TRBD2. The TCR was taken from a man over 45 with active or convalescent COVID-19. What was sequenced was peripheral blood. The CDR3 DNA reads as TGTGCCAGCAGAAAGACTAGCGGGAGGTCGGCGGTCTTC. It encodes CASRKTSGRSAVF.